This entry lists 27 T cell receptor beta chains sequenced from one sample in a study. TCRdb reanalysed the 5' RACE reads using MiXCR and keeps one entry per CDR3 protein. The table shows 40,000 to 65,000 distinct CDR3 sequences, with around 25% occurring only once. What was sequenced was tumor-infiltrating naive CD4+ T cells sorted from the breast tumor. The subset: naive CD4+ T cells, CD4+CD45RA+CD25-. These receptors all come from a female donor with breast cancer.

The chain recombines TRBV28 with TRBJ1-1, with D perhaps matching TRBD1 (6 bases). Deletions cut 6 bases from V and 4 bases from J, with 15 bases between. CDR3 size: 14 residues. Looked up from germline, CDR1 is MDHEN and CDR2 is SYDVKM. The CDR3: CASSQTGFRTEAFF. The CDR3 region has the DNA TGTGCCAGCAGCCAAACAGGGTTTCGCACTGAAGCTTTCTTT. The variable domain in full, with the rest retrieved from reference TRBV28 and TRBJ1-1, is DVKVTQSSRYLVKRTGEKVFLECVQDMDHENMFWYRQDPGLGLRLIYFSYDVKMKEKGDIPEGYSVSREKKERFSLILESASTNQTSMYLCASSQTGFRTEAFFGQGTRLTVV.

This clonotype was counted between two and nine times. The chain combines TRBV7-9 with TRBJ1-1, with 9 bases identical to TRBD1. The CDR3 loop spans 13 amino acids. CDR1 SEHNR and CDR2 FQNEAQ come from the germline V gene (reference sequence). The J segment lost 7 bases and the V segment lost 5 bases, leaving 5 bases of the junction unmatched. CDR3 region: CASSRGTGIEAFF. DNA for the CDR3: TGTGCCAGCAGCCGAGGGACAGGGATTGAAGCTTTCTTT.

This clonotype was detected only a few times. This chain links TRBV18 with TRBJ1-2, with D unresolved. The germline V gene has CDR1 KGHSH and CDR2 LQKENI. The V end was cut by 2 bases, the J end by 4 bases, with 14 bases between. There are 15 residues in the CDR3. This CDR3 is CASSPGIQEVYGYTF. CDR3 bases: TGTGCCAGCTCACCAGGGATCCAGGAGGTCTATGGCTACACCTTC.

The V and J genes are TRBV6-2 or TRBV6-3 and TRBJ2-2, with 9 nucleotides matching TRBD1. The CDR3 totals 16 residues. Germline V CDR1 and CDR2: MNHEY, SVGEGT. The trim removed 2 bases at V and 4 bases at J, leaving 5 bases unmatched. CDR3: CASSYHGDRVTGELFF. DNA for the CDR3: TGTGCCAGCAGTTACCACGGGGACAGGGTCACCGGGGAGCTGTTTTTT.

This clonotype has at least ten counts. This rearrangement joins TRBV5-1 to TRBJ1-1; D gene ambiguous. V was clipped by 0 bases and J by 0 bases, with 3 bases between them. Germline V gene data show CDR1 as SGHRS and CDR2 as YFSETQ. The CDR3 length is 13 residues. The CDR3 sequence is CASSLVMNTEAFF. DNA for the CDR3: TGCGCCAGCAGCTTGGTGATGAACACTGAAGCTTTCTTT.

This clonotype was found a few times. The CDR3, as DNA: TGCAGTGCTAGAGGGGACAGGACCTACAATGAGCAGTTCTTC. It encodes CSARGDRTYNEQFF. The rearrangement joins TRBV20-1 to TRBJ2-1; 8 positions agree with TRBD1. Germline V gene data show CDR1 as DFQATT and CDR2 as SNEGSKA (reference sequence). The V segment lost 1 base and the J segment 2 bases; nucleotides outside the gene matches: 1. The CDR3 runs to 14 residues.

Worth noting for this clonotype: One base away lies a much larger clone, so this may be a sequencing read error. The CDR3 nucleotides are TGTGCCAGCAGTTATGCAGATACGCAGTATTTT. Amino acid sequence: CASSYADTQYF. The chain is built from TRBV12-3 or TRBV12-4 and TRBJ2-3, with D hard to call. V was pared by 4 bases and J by 4 bases, with 3 bases between. The CDR3 loop spans 11 amino acids.

Comments on this clonotype: Mismatch with germline at one junction end may stem from a read error. The chain uses TRBV7-7 and TRBJ2-1; 7 nucleotides align to TRBD1. The CDR3 contains 17 residues. CDR1 and CDR2 from the germline V gene are SSHAT and FNYEAQ (reference sequence). The CDR3 DNA reads TGTGCTAGCAGCCCTAACCCGGGACAGTCCACTAACAATGAGCAGTTCTTC. The encoded protein is CASSPNPGQSTNNEQFF.

This clonotype was counted many times. The CDR3 bases are TGTGCCAGCAGCGGTAGCCGGGACAGGGCGCCCGGGGATCCCTACAATGAGCAGTTCTTC. This encodes CASSGSRDRAPGDPYNEQFF. V and J are TRBV21-1 and TRBJ2-1; TRBD1, the table's D call, was not compared with the DNA. TRBV21-1 is classified as a pseudogene. The CDR3 covers 20 residues.

The DNA of the CDR3 is TGCGCCAGCAGCTTAACTAGGGACAGCTTTGGCTACACCTTC. Its translation is CASSLTRDSFGYTF. The chain uses TRBV5-1 and TRBJ1-2; 7 bases fit TRBD1. This CDR3 has 14 amino acids. The V segment lost 2 bases and the J segment 7 bases; nucleotides outside the gene matches: 8. The germline V gene encodes CDR1 SGHRS and CDR2 YFSETQ.

This clonotype showed up many times. This chain uses TRBV4-2 with TRBJ2-7; TRBD2 agrees at 7 bases. Germline CDR1 and CDR2: LGHNA and YNFKEQ. CDR3 length: 15 residues. V shed 1 base and J 2 bases; nucleotides not matched to a gene: 5. Here the CDR3 reads CASSQGLALTYEQYF. In DNA, the CDR3 is TGTGCCAGCAGCCAAGGACTAGCCCTTACCTACGAGCAGTACTTC.

About this clonotype: As the CDR3 is not closed by the conserved phenylalanine or tryptophan, this likely results from a read error. The V call is TRBV11-2, the J call TRBJ2-2, with 8 bases that match TRBD2. CDR1 SGHAT and CDR2 FQNNGV come from the germline V gene. The CDR3 totals 15 residues. V was clipped by 5 bases and J by 0 bases; unmatched bases: 2. The CDR3 sequence is CASSTGLANTGELFS. As DNA, the CDR3 is TGTGCCAGCAGCACGGGACTAGCGAACACCGGGGAGCTGTTTTCT.

By proportion, this clonotype is medium-sized. Mismatch with germline at one junction end may stem from a read error. The J gene is TRBJ2-3, the V gene TRBV7-7; 8 positions agree with TRBD1. CDR1 and CDR2 from the germline V gene are SSHAT and FNYEAQ (reference sequence). This CDR3 region has 14 residues. DNA of the CDR3: TGTGCTAGCAGCTTAGGACAGGGCTCAGATACGCAGTATTTT. Its translation: CASSLGQGSDTQYF. Full variable domain (remainder filled in from reference TRBV7-7 and TRBJ2-3): GAGVSQSPRYKVTKRGQDVTLRCDPISSHATLYWYQQALGQGPEFLTYFNYEAQPDKSGLPSDRFSAERPEGSISTLTIQRTEQRDSAMYRCASSLGQGSDTQYFGPGTRLTVL.

The gene calls are TRBV4-1 and TRBJ1-4; the match to TRBD1 covers 7 bases. This CDR3 is built from 16 residues. The V segment lost 0 bases and the J segment 4 bases; nucleotides outside the gene matches: 5. The V gene's germline CDR1 is MGHRA and CDR2 YSYEKL. CDR3 sequence: CASSQETGQHNEKLFF. The CDR3 bases are TGCGCCAGCAGCCAAGAAACGGGACAGCATAATGAAAAACTGTTTTTT.

The rearrangement uses TRBV6-1 and TRBJ2-1, with 9 bases fitting TRBD2. Trimming took 6 bases from V and 8 from J; bases not matched to a gene: 8. Germline V gives CDR1 MNHNS, CDR2 SASEGT. The CDR3 is 14 amino acids. CDR3 protein: CASRRLAALDEQFF. Written as DNA, the CDR3 is TGTGCCAGCAGGAGACTAGCGGCTTTAGATGAGCAGTTCTTC.

This clonotype was counted a few times. Written as DNA, the CDR3 is TGCGCCAGCAGCTTAGGCGACACCACCCCCTTTGGAGCTTTCTTT. Its protein is CASSLGDTTPFGAFF. The V call is TRBV5-1, the J call TRBJ1-1; D gene unclear. This CDR3 comprises 15 residues. Between the trimmed V and J ends, which lost 2 bases and 10 bases, there was a span of 21 bases. The germline V gene has CDR1 SGHRS and CDR2 YFSETQ.

The rearrangement uses TRBV28 and TRBJ1-1; TRBD1 matches 7 bases. The CDR3 runs 14 residues. Losses at the gene ends were 6 bases for V and 6 bases for J; bases not matched to a gene: 10. Germline CDR1 MDHEN, CDR2 SYDVKM. The DNA of the CDR3 is TGTGCCAGCAGGGAAATACAGGGGAGGGCTGAAGCTTTCTTT. It codes for CASREIQGRAEAFF. Supplemented by reference TRBV28 and TRBJ1-1, the full variable domain reads DVKVTQSSRYLVKRTGEKVFLECVQDMDHENMFWYRQDPGLGLRLIYFSYDVKMKEKGDIPEGYSVSREKKERFSLILESASTNQTSMYLCASREIQGRAEAFFGQGTRLTVV.

This clonotype was counted a few times. V is TRBV6-2 or TRBV6-3 and J is TRBJ2-5, with D hard to call. The CDR3 runs 15 residues. Germline V lookup: CDR1 MNHEY, CDR2 SVGEGT. The germline V and J ends were trimmed by 2 bases and 1 base, with 11 bases remaining between them. CDR3 nucleotide sequence: TGTGCCAGCAGTTACCTTCGCCGGGCCCAAGAGACCCAGTACTTC. Amino acids: CASSYLRRAQETQYF.

V is TRBV5-1 and J is TRBJ2-1; D is possibly TRBD1 (6 bases). Germline CDR1 reads SGHRS; CDR2 reads YFSETQ. The CDR3 runs to 14 residues. The germline V and J ends were trimmed by 4 bases and 10 bases, with 18 bases remaining between them. The CDR3 DNA is TGCGCCAGCAGCATTTCCCGACAGACAGGCGAGCAGTTCTTC. Translation: CASSISRQTGEQFF.

In its sample, this clonotype was seen a few times. The rearrangement joins TRBV12-3 or TRBV12-4 to TRBJ2-5; no reliable D call. The V gene lost 6 bases and the J gene lost 1 base, with 6 bases spanning the gap. This CDR3 spans 12 amino acids. For the CDR3, the DNA is TGTGCCAGCAGCGAGGTCCAAGAGACCCAGTACTTC. Its protein is CASSEVQETQYF.

The chain employs TRBV5-1 and TRBJ2-1; TRBD2 might be the D (6 bases). The CDR3 loop spans 18 amino acids. Germline V CDR1 and CDR2: SGHRS, YFSETQ. V lost 0 bases and J 5 bases, leaving 21 bases between the germline ends. The CDR3: CASSLEGLGYSGHNEQFF. The CDR3 DNA reads TGCGCCAGCAGCTTGGAGGGTTTGGGTTATAGCGGCCACAATGAGCAGTTCTTC.

This clonotype has only a few counts. The chain has TRBV5-1 and TRBJ2-7; D gene uncertain. V shed 0 bases and J shed 0 bases, with 1 base lying between them. Germline V gene sequence: CDR1 SGHRS, CDR2 YFSETQ. The CDR3 runs 12 residues. CDR3 protein: CASSLASYEQYF. As DNA, the CDR3 is TGCGCCAGCAGCTTGGCCTCCTACGAGCAGTACTTC.

The chain couples TRBV20-1 to TRBJ2-3; 12 bases are shared with TRBD2. The junction had 2 bases not matched to a gene; V was cut back by 3 bases and J by 4 bases. The CDR3 covers 14 residues. Germline assignment: CDR1 DFQATT and CDR2 SNEGSKA (reference sequence). CDR3 DNA sequence: TGCAGTGCTAGGTCTAGCGGGGGGGCAGATACGCAGTATTTT. Its protein product is CSARSSGGADTQYF.

This clonotype showed up just a few times. J is TRBJ1-6 and V is TRBV5-1; TRBD1 matches at 8 bases. In germline, CDR1 is SGHRS, CDR2 YFSETQ. V lost 1 base to trimming and J lost 5 bases; unmatched junction nucleotides: 5. This CDR3 spans 16 amino acids. This CDR3 reads CASSLSRDRNNSPLHF. The CDR3 DNA sequence: TGCGCCAGCAGCTTGTCCCGGGACAGGAATAATTCACCCCTCCACTTT.

J is TRBJ2-5 and V is TRBV4-1, with D maybe TRBD1 (6 bases). The germline V and J ends were trimmed by 6 bases and 10 bases, with 18 bases remaining between them. This CDR3 is built from 13 residues. The germline CDR1 and CDR2 sequences are MGHRA and YSYEKL. The CDR3 DNA reads as TGCGCCAGCAGACGGGCAGGGGAAGGGGACCAGTACTTC. Translated, it gives CASRRAGEGDQYF.

This clonotype showed up just a few times. The gene calls are TRBV10-3 and TRBJ2-3, with 11 bases fitting TRBD1. Per germline, CDR1 ENHRY and CDR2 SYGVKD. The V and J ends lost 3 bases and 2 bases, in that order; junction bases with no gene match: 7. This CDR3 comprises 17 residues. The DNA for the CDR3 is TGTGCCATCAGTGACAGGACAGGGGGCGAGAACACAGATACGCAGTATTTT. As protein: CAISDRTGGENTDTQYF.

This clonotype was seen a handful of times. The chain couples TRBV12-3 or TRBV12-4 to TRBJ2-5, with 9 bases lining up with TRBD1. The CDR3 totals 15 residues. Trimming removed 6 bases from V and 4 bases from J; junction bases left unmatched: 9. The CDR3 DNA is TGTGCCAGCAGCCTTGAGGGGACAGGGTCAGAGACCCAGTACTTC. Translating it yields CASSLEGTGSETQYF.